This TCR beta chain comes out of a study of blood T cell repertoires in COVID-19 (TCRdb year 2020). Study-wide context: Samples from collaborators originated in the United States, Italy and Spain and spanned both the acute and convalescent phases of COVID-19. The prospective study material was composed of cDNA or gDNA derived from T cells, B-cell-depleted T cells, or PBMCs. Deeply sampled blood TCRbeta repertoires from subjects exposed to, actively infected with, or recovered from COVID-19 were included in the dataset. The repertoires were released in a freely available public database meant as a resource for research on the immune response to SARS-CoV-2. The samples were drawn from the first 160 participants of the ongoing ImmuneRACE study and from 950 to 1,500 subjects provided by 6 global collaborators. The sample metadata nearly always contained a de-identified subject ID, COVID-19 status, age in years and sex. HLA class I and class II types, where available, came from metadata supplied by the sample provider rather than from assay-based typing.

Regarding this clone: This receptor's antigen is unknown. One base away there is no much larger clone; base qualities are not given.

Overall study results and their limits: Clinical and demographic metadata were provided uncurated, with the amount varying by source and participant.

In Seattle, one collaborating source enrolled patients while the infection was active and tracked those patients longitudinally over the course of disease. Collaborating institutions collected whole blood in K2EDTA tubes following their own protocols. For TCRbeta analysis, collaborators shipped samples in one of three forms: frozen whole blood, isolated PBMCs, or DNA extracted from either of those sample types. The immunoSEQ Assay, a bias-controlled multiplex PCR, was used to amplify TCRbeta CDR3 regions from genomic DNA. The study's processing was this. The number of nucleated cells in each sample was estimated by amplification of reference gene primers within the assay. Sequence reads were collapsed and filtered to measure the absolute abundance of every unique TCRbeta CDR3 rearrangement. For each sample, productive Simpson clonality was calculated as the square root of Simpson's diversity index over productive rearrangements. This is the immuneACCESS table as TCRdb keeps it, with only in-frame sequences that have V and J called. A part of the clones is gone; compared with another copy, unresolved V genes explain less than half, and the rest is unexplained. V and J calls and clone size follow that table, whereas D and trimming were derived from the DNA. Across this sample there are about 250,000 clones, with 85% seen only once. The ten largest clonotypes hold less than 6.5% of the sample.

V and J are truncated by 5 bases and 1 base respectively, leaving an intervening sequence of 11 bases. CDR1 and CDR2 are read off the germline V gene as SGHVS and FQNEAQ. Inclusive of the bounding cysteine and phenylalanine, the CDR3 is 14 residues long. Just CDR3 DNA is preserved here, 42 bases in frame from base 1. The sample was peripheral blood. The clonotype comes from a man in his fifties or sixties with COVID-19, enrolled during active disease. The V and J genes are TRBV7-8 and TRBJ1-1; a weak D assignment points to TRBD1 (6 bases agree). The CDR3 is CASSQGHRNTEAFF. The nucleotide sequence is TGTGCCAGCAGCCAGGGACACCGGAACACTGAAGCTTTCTTT.